The text below deals with one T cell receptor beta chain. The antigen remains unidentified. Primers included in the PCR were 60 Vbeta and 13 Jbeta primers. TCRdb keeps only in-frame clones here, not all; method: immunoSEQ multiplex PCR. The sample contains some 210,000 clones, 75% to 80% of which appear only once. The data derive from a study of cytomegalovirus exposure and HLA in healthy donors. In the study overall: Genotyping of roughly 400 donors showed that 80% to 85% belonged to the Caucasian-associated ancestry cluster.

The study, taken as a whole, reports: In a later analysis, donors in an Asian-associated ancestry cluster reportedly had fewer N-insertions in productive TCRs than the cohort mean.

The receptor was isolated from a woman aged 25 to 39 in good health and CMV-seropositive. Sequencing was carried out using PBMCs.

The CDR3 nucleotides are TGTGCCAGCTCACCACCAGGAAGGGACAGCCACGAGCAGTACTTC. Its translation: CASSPPGRDSHEQYF. The genes are TRBV18 and TRBJ2-7; 7 bases agree with TRBD1. There are 15 residues in the CDR3. Germline trimming cut 0 bases from V and 5 bases from J; bases unmatched to any gene: 7. Germline V gene sequence: CDR1 KGHSH, CDR2 LQKENI.